The rows below give T cell receptor beta chains drawn from one sample of a study of identical twins. TCRdb redid the calling of the 5' RACE reads with MiXCR, one entry per CDR3 protein. Of approximately 890,000 distinct CDR3 sequences listed, roughly an eighth are singletons. These data also formed part of another study, on yellow fever vaccine responses in identical twins.

Sequences were obtained from PBMCs. The receptors shown here come from a woman aged 18-30 years in good health. CDR3s include the opening cysteine and the closing phenylalanine or tryptophan. A D gene is named only where the DNA matches it firmly. Size is omitted from some rows. Given values are once, few, many or a class for expanded clones.

cdr3_nt,cdr3_aa,clone_size,d_call,j_call,cdr3_length,v_call
TGTGCCAGCAGCCAAGAGATTGGTGAGCAGTTCTTC,CASSQEIGEQFF,few,.,TRBJ2-1,12,TRBV7-3
TGCAGTGCTGGACGTGGGCCCCCCTACGAGCAGTACTTC,CSAGRGPPYEQYF,few,.,TRBJ2-7,13,TRBV20-1
TGCAGCGTTGTCCGGCCCATGGGCAATGAGCAGTTCTTC,CSVVRPMGNEQFF,few,.,TRBJ2-1,13,TRBV29-1
TGCGCCAGCAGCCGCATTGGCGGGATCCAAGAGACCCAGTACTTC,CASSRIGGIQETQYF,once,.,TRBJ2-5,15,TRBV4-1
TGTGCCAGCAGTTACTCACTAGCTCCCTCCTACGAGCAGTACTTC,CASSYSLAPSYEQYF,.,.,TRBJ2-7,15,TRBV6-5
TGTGCCAGCAGCCAAGGCGGGACAGGTGAAGCTTTCTTT,CASSQGGTGEAFF,few,TRBD1,TRBJ1-1,13,TRBV14
TGTGCCAGCAGCTTGAGGTTTGGCGGTACCTACAATGAGCAGTTCTTC,CASSLRFGGTYNEQFF,many,.,TRBJ2-1,16,TRBV5-6
TGTGCCACCAGTGATTTCGGGGGAGCCCACAATGAGCAGTTCTTC,CATSDFGGAHNEQFF,many,.,TRBJ2-1,15,TRBV24-1
TGTGCCAGCAGCCAAGAAGGCCTAGCGGAAGAGACCCAGTACTTC,CASSQEGLAEETQYF,many,TRBD2,TRBJ2-5,15,TRBV4-2
TGCAGTGCTAGAGGGGCTAGCGGGCCCCGGACCCATGAGCAGTTCTTC,CSARGASGPRTHEQFF,.,TRBD2,TRBJ2-1,16,TRBV20-1
TGCAGCGTTAAGGGACAGAGCAATCAGCCCCAGCATTTT,CSVKGQSNQPQHF,.,TRBD1,TRBJ1-5,13,TRBV29-1
TGTGCCAGCAGTAACAGGGGGCTTTGGGCTTTCTTT,CASSNRGLWAFF,.,TRBD1,TRBJ1-1,12,TRBV28
TGCGCCAGCAGCCCAAGGGGAGGGGTCGCGCTCTACGAGCAGTACTTC,CASSPRGGVALYEQYF,few,TRBD2,TRBJ2-7,16,TRBV4-1
TGTGCCAGCAGTTTATTTGAGCGGGAGGTTGCAGATACGCAGTATTTT,CASSLFEREVADTQYF,.,TRBD2,TRBJ2-3,16,TRBV12-3/TRBV12-4
TGTGCCAGCAGCCAACAACCACGGACTCGCAATGAGCAGTTCTTC,CASSQQPRTRNEQFF,few,.,TRBJ2-1,15,TRBV4-2
TGCAGTGCTGAAACGGACGGTAGCTCCTACGAGCAGTACTTC,CSAETDGSSYEQYF,.,.,TRBJ2-7,14,TRBV20-1
TGTGCCAGCAGCCAAGAAGTCTTCGGGGCGGGGGGCCAGTACTTC,CASSQEVFGAGGQYF,.,TRBD2,TRBJ2-5,15,TRBV4-2
TGTGCCAGCAGTGAAGCGCGTTTAACAACCTACAATGAGCAGTTCTTC,CASSEARLTTYNEQFF,.,.,TRBJ2-1,16,TRBV2
TGTGCCAGCAGCGTCACTAGCGGGGTTGTGGGGACCCAGTACTTC,CASSVTSGVVGTQYF,.,TRBD2,TRBJ2-5,15,TRBV9
TGTGCCGCTGGGGGGTTCAATCAGCCCCAGCATTTT,CAAGGFNQPQHF,.,.,TRBJ1-5,12,TRBV7-2
TGCGCCAGCAGCCAAAGGATTGGGCTCAAGCGGGAGTTCGTAGCCTACGAGCAGTACTTC,CASSQRIGLKREFVAYEQYF,.,TRBD2,TRBJ2-7,20,TRBV4-1
TGCGCCAGCAGCAAAGGGACAGGGAGGAACACTGAAGCTTTCTTT,CASSKGTGRNTEAFF,.,TRBD1,TRBJ1-1,15,TRBV5-1
TGTGCCAGCTCAGCGGACAGGGGCGCACCCTACGAGCAGTACTTC,CASSADRGAPYEQYF,few,TRBD1,TRBJ2-7,15,TRBV18
TGCGCCAGCAGCTTTAACCTCGGGACACTTGAAGCTTTCTTT,CASSFNLGTLEAFF,.,.,TRBJ1-1,14,TRBV5-1
TGTGCCAGCAGCGACCTACAGGTTACCTATAATTCACCCCTCCACTTT,CASSDLQVTYNSPLHF,many,.,TRBJ1-6,16,TRBV28
TGTGCCAGCAGCCGCGGGGGCGACAATCAGCCCCAGCATTTT,CASSRGGDNQPQHF,.,.,TRBJ1-5,14,TRBV12-3/TRBV12-4
TGTGCCAGCAGCCAAGATACGGGGGGCGTTCGTCAGCCCCAGCATTTT,CASSQDTGGVRQPQHF,.,.,TRBJ1-5,16,TRBV3-1
TGTGCCAGCAGCCCCCCTACAGGGTCAGATACGCAGTATTTT,CASSPPTGSDTQYF,few,.,TRBJ2-3,14,TRBV6-1
TGTGCCAGCAGCCCTCTGTATGATGGCTACACCTTC,CASSPLYDGYTF,.,.,TRBJ1-2,12,TRBV12-3/TRBV12-4
TGCGCCAGCAGCTGGCCGGCTTCAGGTATCGGGGGCGACTACGAGCAGTACTTC,CASSWPASGIGGDYEQYF,few,.,TRBJ2-7,18,TRBV5-1
TGCAGTGCTAGAGATTACGCCCCTCAAGCCGACACTAGCACAGATACGCAGTATTTT,CSARDYAPQADTSTDTQYF,.,.,TRBJ2-3,19,TRBV20-1
TGCAGTGCTAGGGCAGGGTTGGCCGGGGAGCTGTTTTTT,CSARAGLAGELFF,.,.,TRBJ2-2,13,TRBV20-1
TGTGCCAGCAGCTTCACGGGACTACTCCTAAATGAGCAGTTCTTC,CASSFTGLLLNEQFF,.,TRBD2,TRBJ2-1,15,TRBV7-8
TGTGCCAGCAGCCGCAGCGGGGCGGGAGTTCAGCCCCAGCATTTT,CASSRSGAGVQPQHF,.,.,TRBJ1-5,15,TRBV12-3/TRBV12-4
TGCGCCAGCTCCCGGACAGACCTTAACTATGGCTACACCTTC,CASSRTDLNYGYTF,.,.,TRBJ1-2,14,TRBV5-1
TGTGCCAGCAGCCTTACCGGGACTAGCGCTTACGAGCAGTACTTC,CASSLTGTSAYEQYF,.,TRBD2,TRBJ2-7,15,TRBV5-5
TGTGCCAGCAGCTTAGGAGGGTCGGTTGGAAACACCATATATTTT,CASSLGGSVGNTIYF,.,.,TRBJ1-3,15,TRBV7-9
TGCAGCGTTGTGTGGAATGAGCAGTTCTTC,CSVVWNEQFF,.,.,TRBJ2-1,10,TRBV29-1
TGCGCCAGCAGCCAATTACAGGGGATCGAAGGCTACACCTTC,CASSQLQGIEGYTF,.,TRBD1,TRBJ1-2,14,TRBV4-1
TGTGCCAGCAGCTTAGCGCCAGATACGCAGTATTTT,CASSLAPDTQYF,many,.,TRBJ2-3,12,TRBV7-6
TGTGCCAGCAGTTCCTCCGGGACTAGCTATTACAATGAGCAGTTCTTC,CASSSSGTSYYNEQFF,few,TRBD2,TRBJ2-1,16,TRBV27
TGTGCCAGCACCCCCGAGGCGGGGGGGCCCCCAGATACGCAGTATTTT,CASTPEAGGPPDTQYF,few,TRBD2,TRBJ2-3,16,TRBV7-9
TGCAGCGTTCCCGGGGCCCACTTC,CSVPGAHF,few,.,TRBJ2-4,8,TRBV29-1
TGTGCCAGCAGTTTTTTGAGGGAAATTAGCAATCAGCCCCAGCATTTT,CASSFLREISNQPQHF,few,.,TRBJ1-5,16,TRBV12-3/TRBV12-4
TGTGCCAGCAGTTCCCCCCTGGGAGGGCGGCGGGTATCCTACAATGAGCAGTTCTTC,CASSSPLGGRRVSYNEQFF,.,TRBD2,TRBJ2-1,19,TRBV3-1
TGTGCCAGCAGTCTGGACAGGGGAAGGATCAATGAGCAGTTCTTC,CASSLDRGRINEQFF,many,TRBD1,TRBJ2-1,15,TRBV12-3/TRBV12-4
TGTGCCAGCAGTTTCTCCTCCGCAGGGGCCAACGTCCTGACTTTC,CASSFSSAGANVLTF,few,.,TRBJ2-6,15,TRBV12-3/TRBV12-4